A selection of T cell receptor beta chains follows, all from one sample in a study of blood T cell repertoires in COVID-19. Assay: immunoSEQ multiplex PCR; the TCRdb copy retains only in-frame clones and omits some. The sample carries tens of thousands of clones, 75% to 90% recorded once. The material sequenced was peripheral blood. The receptors come from a human donor with acute or convalescent COVID-19. The donor label of this sample is uncertain. CDR3s include the opening cysteine and the closing phenylalanine or tryptophan. The D gene is left open where the match is weak. Clone size is given for some rows only: seen once, a few or many times, or a class if the clone is expanded.

v_call	j_call	d_call	cdr3_length	clone_size	cdr3_nt	cdr3_aa
TRBV19	TRBJ1-5	.	14	.	TGTGCCAGTAGTATAGAACCGACAGCGCAGCCCCAGCATTTT	CASSIEPTAQPQHF
TRBV24-1	TRBJ1-2	TRBD1	13	.	TGTGCCACCAGCCCGACAGGGGCCTATGGCTACACCTTC	CATSPTGAYGYTF
TRBV11-1	TRBJ2-7	.	12	.	TGTGCCACTACGGGCAGGGGTTACGAGCAGTACTTC	CATTGRGYEQYF
TRBV27	TRBJ2-3	.	14	.	TGTGCCAGCAGTTTAGAGGGATGGACAGATACGCAGTATTTT	CASSLEGWTDTQYF
TRBV11-3	TRBJ2-2	.	15	.	TGTGCCAGCAGCCGGACAGGGACTACCGACGGGGAGCTGTTTTTT	CASSRTGTTDGELFF
TRBV2	TRBJ2-5	.	14	.	TGTGCCAGCAGTCCCGGGAGTTTGGCAGAGACCCAGTACTTC	CASSPGSLAETQYF
TRBV11-3	TRBJ2-2	.	13	.	TGTGCCAGCAGCTTTTTAACAGGGCAGGAGCTGTTTTTT	CASSFLTGQELFF
TRBV19	TRBJ2-7	.	13	few	TGTGCCAGTAGTACCACGGGGAGCTACGAGCAGTACTTC	CASSTTGSYEQYF
TRBV15	TRBJ2-3	TRBD1	15	once	TGTGCCACCAGCAGGGGACAGGGCAACACAGATACGCAGTATTTT	CATSRGQGNTDTQYF
TRBV11-3	TRBJ2-7	TRBD2	13	.	TGTGCCAGCAGCGCGGGGGGAGAATACGAGCAGTACTTC	CASSAGGEYEQYF
TRBV2	TRBJ1-5	.	14	.	TGTGCCAGCAACCTTCAGGGGATCAATCAGCCCCAGCATTTT	CASNLQGINQPQHF
TRBV4-2	TRBJ2-3	TRBD2	17	.	TGTGCCAGCAGCCTAAGGGAGGGGCTAGCGGGAGTCGATACGCAGTATTTT	CASSLREGLAGVDTQYF
TRBV3-1/TRBV3-2	TRBJ2-5	TRBD2	14	.	TGTGCCAGCAGCTTGAGCGGGAGTGTGGAGACCCAGTACTTC	CASSLSGSVETQYF
TRBV7-3	TRBJ2-2	TRBD2	15	.	TGTGCCAGCAGCCCGCGAGCGGGAGAGACCGGGGAGCTGTTTTTT	CASSPRAGETGELFF
TRBV28	TRBJ1-1	.	16	.	TGTGCCAGCAGTTTAAATCGAGGGGGGGGGAACACTGAAGCTTTCTTT	CASSLNRGGGNTEAFF
TRBV5-1	TRBJ2-5	TRBD1	14	.	TGCGCCAGCAGAACGGGACAGGCCCAAGAGACCCAGTACTTC	CASRTGQAQETQYF
TRBV5-1	TRBJ2-1	TRBD2	21	.	TGCGCCAGCAGCTTGGGACTAGCGGGAGGAGCCCTTATGACCTCCTACAATGAGCAGTTCTTC	CASSLGLAGGALMTSYNEQFF
TRBV9	TRBJ1-5	.	13	.	TGTGCCAGCAGCTCACAAGGGAGAGGGCCCCAGCATTTT	CASSSQGRGPQHF
TRBV5-6	TRBJ1-6	TRBD1	15	.	TGTGCCAGCAGCTTGGATGGGACAGGCGCGTGGCCCCTCCACTTT	CASSLDGTGAWPLHF
TRBV6-2/TRBV6-3	TRBJ1-5	.	13	.	TGTGCCAGCAGTCAAGCGGGGCTTCAGCCCCAGCATTTT	CASSQAGLQPQHF
TRBV19	TRBJ1-5	.	14	.	TGTGCCAGTAGTAAAGGGGTTAGCAATCAGCCCCAGCATTTT	CASSKGVSNQPQHF
TRBV29-1	TRBJ2-3	.	16	.	TGCAGCGTTCCTGGACAGTCCAGAGGACCGAAGGGTACGCAGTATTTT	CSVPGQSRGPKGTQYF
TRBV7-6	TRBJ1-6	TRBD1	18	.	TGTGCCAGCAGCTTAGCAGGGACAGGGACCTCCTATAATTCACCCCTCCACTTT	CASSLAGTGTSYNSPLHF
TRBV9	TRBJ2-1	TRBD2	19	.	TGTGCCAGCAGCGTAGGTGGGACTAGCGGGGGGCCGTCCTACAATGAGCAGTTCTTC	CASSVGGTSGGPSYNEQFF
TRBV5-1	TRBJ1-5	.	14	.	TGCGCCAGCAGCTTGACAGGCCTCAATCAGCCCCAGCATTTT	CASSLTGLNQPQHF
TRBV18	TRBJ1-2	.	13	.	TGTGCCAGCTCACCCCAGGAGGGCTATGGCTACACCTTC	CASSPQEGYGYTF
TRBV7-8	TRBJ1-2	.	14	.	TGTGCCAGCAGCTTAGTTCAGGGCAGCTATGGCTACACCTTC	CASSLVQGSYGYTF
TRBV15	TRBJ2-3	.	14	.	TGTGCCACCCATAGGGGGTTTAGCACAGATACGCAGTATTTT	CATHRGFSTDTQYF